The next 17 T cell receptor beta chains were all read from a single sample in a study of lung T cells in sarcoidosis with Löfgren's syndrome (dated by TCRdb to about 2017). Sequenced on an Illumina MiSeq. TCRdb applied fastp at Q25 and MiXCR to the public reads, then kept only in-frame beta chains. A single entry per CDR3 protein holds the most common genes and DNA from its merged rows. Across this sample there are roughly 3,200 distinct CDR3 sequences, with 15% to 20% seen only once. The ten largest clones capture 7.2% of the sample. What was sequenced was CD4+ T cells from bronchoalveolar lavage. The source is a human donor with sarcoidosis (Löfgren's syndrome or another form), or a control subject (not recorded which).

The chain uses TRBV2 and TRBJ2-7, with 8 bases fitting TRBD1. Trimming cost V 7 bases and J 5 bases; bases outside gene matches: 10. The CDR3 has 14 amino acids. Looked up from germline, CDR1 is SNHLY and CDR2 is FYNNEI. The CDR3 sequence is CASKPGGIGNEQYF. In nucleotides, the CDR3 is TGTGCCAGCAAACCAGGGGGCATCGGGAACGAGCAGTACTTC.

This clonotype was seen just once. The CDR3 bases are TGTGCCAGCATTCAAGCGGGGGGGCCCTCAGATACGCAGTATTTT. Its translation is CASIQAGGPSDTQYF. The chain carries TRBV6-6 and TRBJ2-3; 10 nucleotides agree with TRBD2. The CDR3 covers 15 residues. V lost 7 bases to trimming and J lost 4 bases; unmatched junction nucleotides: 8. Germline CDR1 and CDR2: MNHNY and SVGAGI (reference sequence).

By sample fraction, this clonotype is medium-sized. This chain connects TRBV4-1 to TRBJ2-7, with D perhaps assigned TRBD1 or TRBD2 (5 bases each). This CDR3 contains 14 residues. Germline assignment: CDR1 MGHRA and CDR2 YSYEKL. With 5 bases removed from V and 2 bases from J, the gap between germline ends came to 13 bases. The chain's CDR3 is CASSFRDPPYEQYF. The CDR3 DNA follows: TGCGCCAGCAGCTTCCGGGACCCCCCCTACGAGCAGTACTTC.

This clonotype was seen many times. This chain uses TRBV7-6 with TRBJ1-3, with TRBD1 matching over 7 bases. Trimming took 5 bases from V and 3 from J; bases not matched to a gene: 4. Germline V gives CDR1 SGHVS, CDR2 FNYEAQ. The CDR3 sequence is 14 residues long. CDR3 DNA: TGTGCCAGCAGCCCGACAGGGAATGGAAACACCATATATTTT. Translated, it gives CASSPTGNGNTIYF.

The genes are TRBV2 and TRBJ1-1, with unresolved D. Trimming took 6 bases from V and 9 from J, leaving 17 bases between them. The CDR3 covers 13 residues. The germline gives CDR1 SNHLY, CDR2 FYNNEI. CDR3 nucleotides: TGTGCCAGCAGCACGACAATAAGGACTAAAGCTTTCTTT. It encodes CASSTTIRTKAFF.

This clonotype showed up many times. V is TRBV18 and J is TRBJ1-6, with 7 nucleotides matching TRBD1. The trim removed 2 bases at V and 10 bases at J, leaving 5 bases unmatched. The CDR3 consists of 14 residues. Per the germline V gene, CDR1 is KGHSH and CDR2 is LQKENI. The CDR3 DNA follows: TGTGCCAGCTCACCAGCGGACAGGAGCTCACCCCTCCACTTT. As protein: CASSPADRSSPLHF.

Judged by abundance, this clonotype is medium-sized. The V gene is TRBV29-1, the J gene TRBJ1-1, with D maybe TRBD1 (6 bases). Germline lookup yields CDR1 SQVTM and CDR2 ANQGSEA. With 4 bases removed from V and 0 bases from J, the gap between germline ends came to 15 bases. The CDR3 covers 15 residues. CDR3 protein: CSVVARQAMNTEAFF. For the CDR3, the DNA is TGCAGCGTTGTCGCAAGACAGGCTATGAACACTGAAGCTTTCTTT. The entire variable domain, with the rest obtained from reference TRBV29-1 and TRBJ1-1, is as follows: SAVISQKPSRDICQRGTSLTIQCQVDSQVTMMFWYRQQPGQSLTLIATANQGSEATYESGFVIDKFPISRPNLTFSTLTVSNMSPEDSSIYLCSVVARQAMNTEAFFGQGTRLTVV.

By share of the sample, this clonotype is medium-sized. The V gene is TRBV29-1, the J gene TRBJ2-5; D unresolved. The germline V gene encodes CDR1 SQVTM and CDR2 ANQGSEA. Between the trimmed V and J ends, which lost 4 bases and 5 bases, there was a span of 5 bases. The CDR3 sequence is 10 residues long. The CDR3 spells CSVVSETQYF. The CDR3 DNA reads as TGCAGCGTTGTCTCGGAGACCCAGTACTTC.

The chain's CDR3 is CSAVTGNQPQHF. The CDR3 coding sequence is TGCAGCGCCGTGACAGGGAATCAGCCCCAGCATTTT. This rearrangement joins TRBV29-1 to TRBJ1-5, with 7 nucleotides matching TRBD1. CDR1 and CDR2 (germline): SQVTM, ANQGSEA. This CDR3 comprises 12 residues. Germline trimming cut 7 bases from V and 4 bases from J; bases unmatched to any gene: 4.

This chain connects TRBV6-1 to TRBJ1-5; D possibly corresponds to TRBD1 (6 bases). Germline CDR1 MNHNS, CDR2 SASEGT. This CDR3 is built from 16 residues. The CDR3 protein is CASGEMGVGGNQPQHF. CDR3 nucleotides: TGTGCTAGCGGTGAAATGGGGGTAGGGGGGAATCAGCCCCAGCATTTT.

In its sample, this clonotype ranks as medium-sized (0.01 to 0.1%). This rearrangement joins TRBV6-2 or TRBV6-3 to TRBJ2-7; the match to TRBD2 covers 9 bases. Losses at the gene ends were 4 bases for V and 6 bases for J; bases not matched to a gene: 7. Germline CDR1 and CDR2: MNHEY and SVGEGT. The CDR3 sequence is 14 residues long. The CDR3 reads CASSLAGVPSEQYV. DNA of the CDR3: TGTGCCAGCAGTTTAGCGGGAGTCCCCTCCGAGCAGTACGTC.

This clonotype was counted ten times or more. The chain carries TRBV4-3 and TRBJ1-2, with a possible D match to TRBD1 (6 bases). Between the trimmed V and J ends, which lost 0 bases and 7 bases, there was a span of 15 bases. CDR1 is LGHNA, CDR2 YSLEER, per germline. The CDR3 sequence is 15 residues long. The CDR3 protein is CASSQEFRQGFGYTF. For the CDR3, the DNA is TGCGCCAGCAGCCAAGAATTCAGGCAGGGGTTTGGCTACACCTTC.

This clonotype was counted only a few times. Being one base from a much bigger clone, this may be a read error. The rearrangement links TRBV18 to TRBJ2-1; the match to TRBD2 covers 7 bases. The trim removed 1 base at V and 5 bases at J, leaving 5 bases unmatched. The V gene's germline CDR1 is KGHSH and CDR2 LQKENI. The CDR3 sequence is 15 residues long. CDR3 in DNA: TGTGCCAGCTCACCACGGGCTAGCGGAGACAATGAGCAGTTCTTC. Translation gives CASSPRASGDNEQFF.

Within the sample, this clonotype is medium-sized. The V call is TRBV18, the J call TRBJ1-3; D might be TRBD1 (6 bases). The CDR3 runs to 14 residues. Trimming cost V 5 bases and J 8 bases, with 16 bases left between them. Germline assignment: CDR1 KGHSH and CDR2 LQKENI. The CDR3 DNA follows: TGTGCCAGCTCAGGGGGCGGACGAGATGACACCATATATTTT. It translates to CASSGGGRDDTIYF. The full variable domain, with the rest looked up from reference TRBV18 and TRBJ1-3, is NAGVMQNPRHLVRRRGQEARLRCSPMKGHSHVYWYRQLPEEGLKFMVYLQKENIIDESGMPKERFSAEFPKEGPSILRIQQVVRGDSAAYFCASSGGGRDDTIYFGEGSWLTVV.

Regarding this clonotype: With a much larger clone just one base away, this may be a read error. CDR3 DNA sequence: TGTGCCAGCAGTGAATTCAGTAACTATGGCTACGCCTTC. It translates to CASSEFSNYGYAF. V is TRBV25-1 and J is TRBJ1-2; no firm D call. Germline CDR1 and CDR2: MGHDK and SYGVNS. This CDR3 is built from 13 residues.

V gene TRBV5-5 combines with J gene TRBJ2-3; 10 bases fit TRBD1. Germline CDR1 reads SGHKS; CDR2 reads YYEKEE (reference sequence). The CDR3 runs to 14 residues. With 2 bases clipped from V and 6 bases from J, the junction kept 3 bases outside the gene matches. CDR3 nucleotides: TGTGCCAGCAGCTTTCCGGGACAGGGGGATACGCAGTATTTT. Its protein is CASSFPGQGDTQYF. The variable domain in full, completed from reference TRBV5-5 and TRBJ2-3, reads DAGVTQSPTHLIKTRGQQVTLRCSPISGHKSVSWYQQVLGQGPQFIFQYYEKEERGRGNFPDRFSARQFPNYSSELNVNALLLGDSALYLCASSFPGQGDTQYFGPGTRLTVL.

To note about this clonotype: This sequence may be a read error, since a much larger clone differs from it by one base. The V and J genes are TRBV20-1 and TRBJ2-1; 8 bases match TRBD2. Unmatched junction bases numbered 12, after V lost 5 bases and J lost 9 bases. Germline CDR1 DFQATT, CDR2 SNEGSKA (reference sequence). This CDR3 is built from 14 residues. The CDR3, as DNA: TGCAGTGCTGGCGTTTTTAGCGGGAAGGGTGAGCAGTTCTTC. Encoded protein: CSAGVFSGKGEQFF.